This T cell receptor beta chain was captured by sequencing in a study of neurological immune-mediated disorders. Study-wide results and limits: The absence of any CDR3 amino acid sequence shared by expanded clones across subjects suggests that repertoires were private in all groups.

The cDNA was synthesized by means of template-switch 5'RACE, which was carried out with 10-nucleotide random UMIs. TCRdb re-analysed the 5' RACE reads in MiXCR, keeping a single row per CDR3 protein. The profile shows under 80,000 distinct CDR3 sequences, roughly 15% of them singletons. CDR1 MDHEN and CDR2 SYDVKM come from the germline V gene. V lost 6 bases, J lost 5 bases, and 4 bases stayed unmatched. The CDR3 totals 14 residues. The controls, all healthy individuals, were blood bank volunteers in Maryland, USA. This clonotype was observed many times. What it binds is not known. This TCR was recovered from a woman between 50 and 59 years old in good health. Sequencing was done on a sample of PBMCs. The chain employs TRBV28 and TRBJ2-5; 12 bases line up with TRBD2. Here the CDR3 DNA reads TGTGCCAGCAGACTTGGACTAGCGGGGGAGACCCAGTACTTC. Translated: CASRLGLAGETQYF.